This T cell receptor (beta chain) was found in a study of T cell responses to AZD1222 COVID-19 vaccine. Study results and caveats: CD4 TCRs linked to vaccination spanned spike, dominating at 160-218 and 743-854. In a largely white British group with more females than males, clonal diversity was possibly underestimated.

Trimming cost V 8 bases and J 4 bases, with 12 bases left between them. The CDR3 loop spans 13 amino acids. CDR1 MDHEN and CDR2 SYDVKM come from the germline V gene. Of note for this clone: Its antigen remains unknown.

Sequencing was performed with immunoSEQ multiplex PCR; in TCRdb, only in-frame clones are kept and a portion is missing. Of approximately 92,000 clones in the sample, approximately 90% were seen once. The chain couples TRBV28 to TRBJ1-5, with a tentative D call TRBD1 (6 bases). The clonotype was recovered from an adult in good health. The sequencing here drew on peripheral blood, taken on day 0 of AZD1222 vaccination. CDR3 loop: CASRSQGNQPQHF. CDR3 nucleotides: TGTGCCAGCCGCTCCCAGGGGAATCAGCCCCAGCATTTT.